The 15 T cell receptor beta chains below come from one sample, sequenced in a study of blood T cell repertoires in COVID-19. The data were produced by immunoSEQ multiplex PCR, yet TCRdb's version contains in-frame clones alone and is incomplete. The sample includes around 84,000 clones, approximately 80% of them seen just once. Sequencing used peripheral blood. The origin of the receptors is an elderly man with active or convalescent COVID-19.

This clone was detected only once. The CDR3 nucleotides read TGTGCCAGCAGCGTCGGAAGACTGAATGAAAAACTGTTTTTT. Encoded protein: CASSVGRLNEKLFF. The chain joins TRBV9 to TRBJ1-4; D is unresolved. Germline lookup yields CDR1 SGDLS and CDR2 YYNGEE. Trimming stripped 2 bases from V and 5 bases from J, with 10 bases between. The CDR3 length is 14 residues.

V usage is TRBV24-1 and J usage is TRBJ2-2; tentative D call: TRBD2 (5 bases). The CDR3 sequence is 16 residues long. Between the trimmed V and J ends, which lost 4 bases and 6 bases, there was a span of 17 bases. Germline assignment: CDR1 KGHDR and CDR2 SFDVKD. CDR3 in DNA: TGTGCCACCAGTGACCAGACGGGAACAGTGCCCGGGGAGCTGTTTTTT. Its protein product is CATSDQTGTVPGELFF.

The genes are TRBV5-1 and TRBJ2-2; 10 bases are shared with TRBD2. Unmatched junction bases numbered 13, after V lost 4 bases and J lost 7 bases. Looked up from germline, CDR1 is SGHRS and CDR2 is YFSETQ. The CDR3 covers 17 residues. The CDR3 DNA follows: TGCGCCAGCAGCACCGGGCTAGCGGGAGACGCGGGCGGGGAGCTGTTTTTT. Protein sequence: CASSTGLAGDAGGELFF.

This clone showed up just a few times. This sequence joins TRBV14 and TRBJ2-5; possibly TRBD1 for D (6 bases). This CDR3 is built from 16 residues. The V and J ends lost 4 bases and 1 base respectively, with 16 bases between them. Germline values: CDR1 SGHDN, CDR2 FVKESK. The CDR3 coding sequence is TGTGCCAGCAGCCGAATCAGGGGCCCACTCCAAGAGACCCAGTACTTC. Its translation: CASSRIRGPLQETQYF.

J is TRBJ2-5 and V is TRBV6-6, with D possibly TRBD2 on 5 matching bases. Per the germline V gene, CDR1 is MNHNY and CDR2 is SVGAGI (reference sequence). V was clipped by 2 bases and J by 4 bases, with 17 bases between them. CDR3 size: 16 residues. CDR3 residues: CASSYEIAPRGETQYF. In nucleotides, the CDR3 is TGTGCCAGCAGTTACGAAATAGCCCCCCGGGGAGAGACCCAGTACTTC.

This chain links TRBV7-8 with TRBJ1-5; 8 nucleotides line up with TRBD1. The junction had 13 bases not matched to a gene; V was cut back by 1 base and J by 11 bases. The CDR3 is 16 residues long. Germline CDR1 SGHVS, CDR2 FQNEAQ. The CDR3 DNA reads as TGTGCCAGCAGCTTAGAGACAGGGGTTCCCAGGGGAGCCCAGCATTTT. Encoded protein: CASSLETGVPRGAQHF. Together with reference TRBV7-8 and TRBJ1-5, the CDR3 gives the full variable domain: GAGVSQSPRYKVAKRGQDVALRCDPISGHVSLFWYQQALGQGPEFLTYFQNEAQLDKSGLPSDRFFAERPEGSVSTLKIQRTQQEDSAVYLCASSLETGVPRGAQHFGDGTRLSIL.

J is TRBJ1-5 and V is TRBV4-1; D is unclear. The germline CDR1 and CDR2 sequences are MGHRA and YSYEKL. Trimming left V 1 base short and J 9 bases short, with 10 bases between. This CDR3 is built from 13 residues. CDR3 nucleotide sequence: TGCGCCAGCAGCCAAGGGCCCGGGTGGCCCCAGCATTTT. This translates into CASSQGPGWPQHF.

The V gene is TRBV5-1, the J gene TRBJ2-1, with D maybe TRBD1 (7 bases). V was cut by 4 bases and J by 6 bases, with 17 bases left in between. CDR3 length: 15 residues. Germline values: CDR1 SGHRS, CDR2 YFSETQ. CDR3 bases: TGCGCCAGCAGCCAGGGGGGCGGGTTAATCAATGAGCAGTTCTTC. This gives the protein CASSQGGGLINEQFF.

J is TRBJ2-1 and V is TRBV18; 14 nucleotides match TRBD2. CDR1 KGHSH and CDR2 LQKENI come from the germline V gene. V lost 4 bases to trimming and J lost 8 bases; unmatched junction nucleotides: 7. The CDR3 covers 16 residues. CDR3 loop: CASSRTSGGPRDEQFF. For the CDR3, the DNA is TGTGCCAGCTCACGGACTAGCGGGGGGCCGCGGGATGAGCAGTTCTTC.

The CDR3 coding sequence is TGCAGCACTCTAGGGACAGGGGGTTATGGCTACACCTTC. It specifies CSTLGTGGYGYTF. The V gene is TRBV29-1, the J gene TRBJ1-2; 11 bases align to TRBD1. Germline-derived CDR1 and CDR2 are SQVTM and ANQGSEA. The CDR3 runs to 13 residues. J was trimmed by 5 bases and V by 8 bases; bases with no gene match: 7. The whole variable domain, filled in from reference TRBV29-1 and TRBJ1-2, reads SAVISQKPSRDICQRGTSLTIQCQVDSQVTMMFWYRQQPGQSLTLIATANQGSEATYESGFVIDKFPISRPNLTFSTLTVSNMSPEDSSIYLCSTLGTGGYGYTFGSGTRLTVV.

The chain is built from TRBV11-2 and TRBJ2-7; D is unclear. The CDR3 spans 13 residues. Germline values: CDR1 SGHAT, CDR2 FQNNGV. Trimming removed 1 base from V and 3 bases from J, with 7 bases in between. CDR3 sequence (DNA): TGTGCCAGCAGCTTAGGTTCCCGCTACGAGCAGTACGTC. Translated, it gives CASSLGSRYEQYV.

The chain uses TRBV4-2 and TRBJ2-5, with 8 bases aligning to TRBD2. The trim removed 4 bases at V and 4 bases at J, leaving 20 bases unmatched. CDR3 length equals 19 residues. Germline-derived CDR1 and CDR2 are LGHNA and YNFKEQ. As DNA, the CDR3 is TGTGCCAGCAGCCCCCACCTGGGGGGTAGCGGGGAGGTAGGAGAGACCCAGTACTTC. It codes for CASSPHLGGSGEVGETQYF.

This rearrangement joins TRBV24-1 to TRBJ2-1; 8 nucleotides align to TRBD1. Germline V gives CDR1 KGHDR, CDR2 SFDVKD. The CDR3 sequence is 14 residues long. Trimming cost V 0 bases and J 8 bases; bases outside gene matches: 2. The CDR3 reads CATSDLNRGDEQFF. The CDR3 DNA reads as TGTGCCACCAGTGATTTGAACAGGGGGGATGAGCAGTTCTTC.

V gene TRBV15 combines with J gene TRBJ1-2; TRBD1 matches at 8 bases. The CDR3 length is 16 residues. Losses at the gene ends were 1 base for V and 4 bases for J; bases not matched to a gene: 8. CDR1 is LNHNV and CDR2 is YYDKDF in the germline V gene (reference sequence). CDR3: CATSRVSTGVSYGYTF. CDR3 DNA: TGTGCCACCAGCAGAGTGTCGACAGGGGTCTCCTATGGCTACACCTTC.

The chain has TRBV18 and TRBJ2-3; D unclear. Between the trimmed V and J ends, which lost 1 base and 3 bases, there was a span of 8 bases. The length of the CDR3 is 14 residues. The germline gives CDR1 KGHSH, CDR2 LQKENI. In DNA, the CDR3 is TGTGCCAGCTCACCACTCTGGCCAACAGATACGCAGTATTTT. It is translated as CASSPLWPTDTQYF.